This entry describes one TCR beta chain. The authors' processing: Estimation of nucleated cell counts was performed using reference gene primer amplification. The assay was immunoSEQ multiplex PCR, and TCRdb's table has in-frame clones only and misses some. V and J calls and clone size are copied from that table; D and trimming were computed from the DNA. The table shows over 55,000 clones, with about nine tenths occurring only once. This entry is derived from a study of blood T cell repertoires in COVID-19. V was pared by 2 bases and J by 10 bases, with 4 bases of the junction left unmatched. The CDR3 is made up of 15 amino acids. Germline V CDR1 and CDR2: LGHDT, YNNKEL (reference sequence).

The sample comprised peripheral blood. V usage is TRBV3-1 (or the pseudogene TRBV3-2) and J usage is TRBJ2-1; 14 positions match TRBD2. The sequence derives from a man aged 45-65 years with active COVID-19. The CDR3 protein is CASSQRLAGGREQFF. In DNA form, the CDR3 reads TGTGCCAGCAGCCAACGACTAGCGGGAGGGCGGGAGCAGTTCTTC.